A selection of T cell receptor beta chains follows, all from one sample in a study of pediatric ulcerative colitis. Here immunoSEQ multiplex PCR was the method, and the copy in TCRdb shows in-frame clones only, minus some. The data show about 64,000 clones, 86% seen once. Sequenced sample: blood. Receptors originate from a boy aged 5-17 years with severe ulcerative colitis. Each CDR3 is given with its conserved first and last residue. Each record gives: clone size, V gene, CDR3 length, D gene, J gene, CDR3 protein, CDR3 DNA. D genes are given only for firm matches. Not every row has a clone size; where given, it reads once, few, many or a size class.

>-|TRBV5-4|15|-|TRBJ2-2
CASSPGVTRTGELFF
TGTGCCAGCAGCCCCGGGGTAACAAGAACCGGGGAGCTGTTTTTT
>-|TRBV7-9|18|-|TRBJ1-2
CASSPPARTGASTYGYTF
TGTGCCAGCAGCCCACCCGCGAGAACAGGAGCCAGTACCTATGGCTACACCTTC
>-|TRBV11-3|16|-|TRBJ2-6
CASSSRHYSGANVLTF
TGTGCCAGCAGCTCCAGACACTACTCTGGGGCCAACGTCCTGACTTTC
>-|TRBV7-2|14|-|TRBJ2-2
CASGRLVGAGELFF
TGTGCCAGCGGGCGGCTAGTAGGCGCCGGGGAGCTGTTTTTT
>-|TRBV19|15|-|TRBJ1-1
CASSMSTRGGTEAFF
TGTGCCAGTAGTATGTCGACGAGAGGAGGCACTGAAGCTTTCTTT
>-|TRBV7-9|15|TRBD1|TRBJ1-2
CASRPMEGAIYGYTF
TGTGCCAGCAGGCCTATGGAGGGGGCTATCTATGGCTACACCTTC
>-|TRBV11-1|14|-|TRBJ2-7
CASSNVEPSWEQYF
TGTGCCAGCAGCAACGTAGAGCCGTCTTGGGAGCAGTACTTC
>few|TRBV4-3|16|-|TRBJ2-7
CASSQLVGIRPGEQYF
TGCGCCAGCAGCCAATTAGTGGGCATTCGACCCGGCGAGCAGTACTTC
>-|TRBV5-4|12|-|TRBJ2-7
CASSLSGFEQYF
TGTGCCAGCAGCCTGAGCGGATTCGAGCAGTACTTC
>-|TRBV2|13|-|TRBJ2-5
CASRRQVQETQYF
TGTGCCAGCAGGAGACAGGTCCAAGAGACCCAGTACTTC
>-|TRBV7-2|13|-|TRBJ1-2
CASSLGTAYGYTF
TGTGCCAGCAGCTTAGGGACGGCGTATGGCTACACCTTC
>-|TRBV2|14|TRBD1|TRBJ2-1
CASSDLQGDHEQFF
TGTGCCAGCAGTGATTTACAGGGGGACCATGAGCAGTTCTTC
>-|TRBV9|13|-|TRBJ2-7
CASSASSGYEQYF
TGTGCCAGCAGCGCGAGCAGTGGCTACGAGCAGTACTTC
>-|TRBV4-1|17|-|TRBJ2-3
CASSQPDGALSTDTQYF
TGCGCCAGCAGCCAACCGGACGGCGCCCTCAGCACAGATACGCAGTATTTT
>-|TRBV6-5|12|-|TRBJ2-3
CASSRKADTQYF
TGTGCCAGCAGCCGAAAGGCAGATACGCAGTATTTT
>-|TRBV11-2|14|-|TRBJ2-3
CASSPLKSADTQYF
TGTGCCAGCAGCCCCCTAAAGTCCGCAGATACGCAGTATTTT
>-|TRBV9|13|-|TRBJ2-7
CASSVLAVYEQYF
TGTGCCAGCAGCGTATTGGCCGTCTACGAGCAGTACTTC
>-|TRBV7-9|15|-|TRBJ2-4
CASSLITGAKNIQYF
TGTGCCAGCAGCTTAATCACGGGAGCCAAAAACATTCAGTACTTC
>-|TRBV7-9|13|-|TRBJ2-1
CASSRGLFNEQFF
TGTGCCAGCAGCCGCGGACTCTTCAATGAGCAGTTCTTC
>once|TRBV7-8|18|-|TRBJ2-1
CASSFGQGSPYTLDEQFF
TGTGCCAGCAGCTTCGGGCAGGGTTCCCCCTACACACTCGATGAGCAGTTCTTC
>-|TRBV5-1|13|-|TRBJ1-1
CASSLDSGTEAFF
TGCGCCAGCAGCTTGGATTCAGGGACAGAAGCTTTCTTT
>-|TRBV7-2|15|TRBD2|TRBJ2-5
CASSLEREGLETQYF
TGTGCCAGCAGCTTGGAGCGGGAAGGGCTCGAGACCCAGTACTTC
>-|TRBV4-1|16|-|TRBJ1-2
CASSPSGSSWGYGYTF
TGCGCCAGCAGCCCCTCGGGGAGTTCTTGGGGCTATGGCTACACCTTC
>-|TRBV25-1|15|TRBD2|TRBJ2-7
CASSEYVAGEYEQYF
TGTGCCAGCAGTGAATATGTAGCGGGAGAGTACGAGCAGTACTTC
>-|TRBV9|15|TRBD2|TRBJ2-1
CASSSPAGGYNEQFF
TGTGCCAGCAGCAGCCCAGCGGGAGGCTACAATGAGCAGTTCTTC
>-|TRBV25-1|12|-|TRBJ2-2
CASSENTGELFF
TGTGCCAGCAGTGAGAACACCGGGGAGCTGTTTTTT
>-|TRBV27|15|-|TRBJ1-2
CASSPLSELHYGYTF
TGTGCCAGCAGCCCCCTATCGGAACTTCACTATGGCTACACCTTC
>-|TRBV6-5|15|-|TRBJ1-2
CASSYSSGPALGYTF
TGTGCCAGCAGTTACTCGTCAGGGCCAGCTCTTGGCTACACCTTC
>-|TRBV2|18|TRBD2|TRBJ2-7
CASGRGGTRTRAIYEQYF
TGTGCCAGCGGGAGGGGAGGTACTAGGACGAGGGCTATCTACGAGCAGTACTTC
>-|TRBV6-6|13|-|TRBJ2-7
CASALAMYYEQYF
TGTGCCAGCGCACTGGCCATGTACTACGAGCAGTACTTC
>-|TRBV2|12|TRBD1|TRBJ2-7
CASRDRGYEQYF
TGTGCCAGCAGGGACAGGGGCTACGAGCAGTACTTC
>few|TRBV10-3|12|TRBD2|TRBJ2-7
CAIKGLAGAADF
TGTGCCATCAAGGGCCTAGCGGGAGCCGCCGACTTC
>-|TRBV19|16|-|TRBJ1-5
CASSIATVSGNQPQHF
TGTGCCAGTAGTATAGCGACAGTTTCGGGCAATCAGCCCCAGCATTTT
>-|TRBV12-5|14|-|TRBJ2-4
CASGLAGPGSIQYF
TGTGCTAGTGGTCTCGCAGGGCCGGGAAGCATTCAGTACTTC
>-|TRBV27|15|TRBD2|TRBJ2-1
CASSLLAGGGQEQFF
TGTGCCAGCAGTCTATTAGCGGGAGGGGGGCAGGAGCAGTTCTTC
>few|TRBV25-1|14|-|TRBJ2-5
CASSEGHLPETQYF
TGTGCCAGCAGTGAGGGGCACCTGCCAGAGACCCAGTACTTC
>-|TRBV6-6|13|-|TRBJ2-1
CASNPPGVNEQFF
TGTGCCAGCAACCCCCCGGGGGTCAATGAGCAGTTCTTC
>once|TRBV6-1|15|-|TRBJ1-5
CASSEWLGGWQPQHF
TGTGCCAGCAGTGAGTGGCTGGGGGGATGGCAGCCCCAGCATTTT
>-|TRBV19|15|-|TRBJ1-3
CASSIWGQLGNTIYF
TGTGCCAGTAGTATATGGGGGCAACTAGGAAACACCATATATTTT
>-|TRBV10-1|14|-|TRBJ2-7
CASSDHRQVREQYF
TGCGCCAGCAGTGACCACAGACAAGTGAGGGAGCAGTACTTC
>-|TRBV28|15|-|TRBJ1-2
CASNTIGESMPGYTF
TGTGCCAGCAATACTATAGGTGAATCCATGCCAGGCTACACCTTC
>-|TRBV6-6|11|-|TRBJ1-2
CASTNGGGYTF
TGTGCCAGCACTAACGGGGGTGGCTACACCTTC
>-|TRBV6-6|12|TRBD1|TRBJ2-7
CASRGDRGEQYF
TGTGCCAGCAGAGGGGACAGGGGCGAGCAGTACTTC
>-|TRBV15|15|-|TRBJ2-7
CATSRDFGTHYEQYF
TGTGCCACCAGCAGAGATTTCGGCACGCACTACGAGCAGTACTTC
>-|TRBV7-7|18|TRBD2|TRBJ2-2
CASSFGLAGGPWAGELFF
TGTGCTAGCAGCTTTGGACTAGCGGGAGGGCCATGGGCCGGGGAGCTGTTTTTT
>-|TRBV6-5|13|TRBD2|TRBJ2-5
CASSLTGGETQYF
TGTGCCAGCAGTTTGACGGGAGGAGAGACCCAGTACTTC
>-|TRBV4-3|15|TRBD2|TRBJ2-5
CASSQSTGLAETQYF
TGCGCCAGCAGCCAATCGACAGGACTAGCGGAGACCCAGTACTTC
>-|TRBV10-2|15|TRBD1|TRBJ1-2
CASSDSSQGRYGYTF
TGCGCCAGCAGTGACTCATCACAGGGGAGATATGGCTACACCTTC
>once|TRBV21-1|16|-|TRBJ1-3
CASSKIGQGFGNTIYF
TGTGCCAGCAGCAAGATAGGACAGGGTTTTGGAAACACCATATATTTT
>-|TRBV6-1|12|-|TRBJ1-5
CASNSPAQPQHF
TGTGCCAGCAACTCCCCCGCTCAGCCCCAGCATTTT
>-|TRBV5-1|17|-|TRBJ1-2
CASSLSGEGIANYGYTF
TGCGCCAGCAGCTTGTCGGGTGAGGGGATAGCTAACTATGGCTACACCTTC
>-|TRBV7-8|16|-|TRBJ2-7
CASSPLLSSSFYEQYF
TGTGCCAGCAGCCCCCTGCTTAGTAGTAGCTTCTACGAGCAGTACTTC
>-|TRBV29-1|13|TRBD1|TRBJ2-7
CSAGTGGTYEQYF
TGCAGCGCAGGGACAGGGGGAACCTACGAGCAGTACTTC
>-|TRBV6-6|13|-|TRBJ2-5
CASSPEGWETQYF
TGTGCCAGCAGTCCCGAAGGATGGGAGACCCAGTACTTC